This entry features one T cell receptor (beta chain) sequence. The antigen is undetermined. This sample stems from a study of early T cells in non-severe SARS-CoV-2 infection. Turning to the study itself: Sequenced bulk RNA came from whole blood that was unsorted, and chains were unpaired. General study points: The matching step, a VDJdb search, favored anti-spike CD8 responses and missed private and CD4 specificities.

The protocol attached unique molecular identifiers to individual cDNA molecules. TCRdb processed the 5' RACE reads anew with MiXCR; each CDR3 protein has one entry. The table records around 56,000 distinct CDR3 sequences, roughly 7.1% of them present only once. Germline CDR1 and CDR2: SGHRS and YFSETQ. Trimming pared 0 bases from V and 0 bases from J, leaving 11 bases between. The CDR3 contains 16 residues. Sequences were derived from whole blood, sampled at baseline. The chain employs TRBV5-1 and TRBJ2-3; a weak D match, TRBD2 (6 bases). The TCR originated in an adult who was a healthcare worker with PCR-confirmed SARS-CoV-2 infection or an uninfected control (not recorded which). This chain's CDR3 is CASSLVSGASTDTQYF. The CDR3 DNA reads TGCGCCAGCAGCTTGGTTAGCGGAGCTAGCACAGATACGCAGTATTTT.